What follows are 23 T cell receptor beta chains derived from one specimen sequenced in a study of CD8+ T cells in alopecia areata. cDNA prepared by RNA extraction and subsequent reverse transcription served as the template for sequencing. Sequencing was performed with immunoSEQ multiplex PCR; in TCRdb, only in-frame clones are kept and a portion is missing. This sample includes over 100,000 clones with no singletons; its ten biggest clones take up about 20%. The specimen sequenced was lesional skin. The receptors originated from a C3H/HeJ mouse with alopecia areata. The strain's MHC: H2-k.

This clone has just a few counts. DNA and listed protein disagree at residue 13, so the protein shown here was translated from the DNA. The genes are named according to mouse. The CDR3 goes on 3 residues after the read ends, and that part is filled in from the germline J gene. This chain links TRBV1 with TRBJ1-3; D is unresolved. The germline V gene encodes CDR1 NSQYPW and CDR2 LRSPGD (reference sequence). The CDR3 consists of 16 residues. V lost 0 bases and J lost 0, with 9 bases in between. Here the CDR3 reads CTCSAEFHSSGNTLYF. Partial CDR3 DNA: TGCACCTGCAGTGCAGAATTTCACAGTTCTGGAAATACG.

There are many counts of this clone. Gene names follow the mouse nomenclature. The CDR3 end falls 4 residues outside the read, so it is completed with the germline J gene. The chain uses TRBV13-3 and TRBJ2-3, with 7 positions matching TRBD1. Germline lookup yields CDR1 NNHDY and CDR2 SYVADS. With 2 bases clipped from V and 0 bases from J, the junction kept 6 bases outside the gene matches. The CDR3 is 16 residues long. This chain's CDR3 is CASSDPGTDSAETLYF. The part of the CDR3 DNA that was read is TGTGCCAGCAGTGACCCCGGGACAGATAGTGCAGAA.

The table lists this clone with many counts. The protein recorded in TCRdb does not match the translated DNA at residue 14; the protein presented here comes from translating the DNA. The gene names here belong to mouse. The sequenced part of the CDR3 DNA is TGTGCCAGCAGTGATCCCCTCGGGGGGCCCTATAATTCGCCC. The encoded protein is CASSDPLGGPYNSP. The full CDR3 protein reads CASSDPLGGPYNSPLYF. The chain couples TRBV13-3 to TRBJ1-6; a weak D match, TRBD1 (6 bases). The read is 3 residues too short to cover the CDR3 end, so that end is filled in from the germline J gene. TRBJ1-6 qualifies as an ORF whose function is uncertain. CDR1 NNHDY and CDR2 SYVADS come from the germline V gene. The V and J ends lost 1 base and 2 bases respectively, with 13 bases between them. This CDR3 is 17 amino acids long.

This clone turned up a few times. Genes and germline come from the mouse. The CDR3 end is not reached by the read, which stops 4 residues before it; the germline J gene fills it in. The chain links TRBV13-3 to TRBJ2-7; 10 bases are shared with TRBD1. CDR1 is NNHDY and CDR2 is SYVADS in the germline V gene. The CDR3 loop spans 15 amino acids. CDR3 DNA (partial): TGTGCCAGCAGCCCTTTGACAGGGGGCCCTTAT. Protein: CASSPLTGGPY. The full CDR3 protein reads CASSPLTGGPYEQYF.

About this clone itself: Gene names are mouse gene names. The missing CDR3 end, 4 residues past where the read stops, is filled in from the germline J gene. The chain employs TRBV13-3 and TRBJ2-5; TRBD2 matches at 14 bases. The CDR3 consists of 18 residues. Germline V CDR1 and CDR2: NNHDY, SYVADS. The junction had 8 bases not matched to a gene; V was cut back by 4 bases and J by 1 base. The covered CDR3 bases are TGTGCCAGCAGTTCCGGGACTGGGGGGGCGCCGGACCAAGAC. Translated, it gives CASSSGTGGAPDQD. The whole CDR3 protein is CASSSGTGGAPDQDTQYF.

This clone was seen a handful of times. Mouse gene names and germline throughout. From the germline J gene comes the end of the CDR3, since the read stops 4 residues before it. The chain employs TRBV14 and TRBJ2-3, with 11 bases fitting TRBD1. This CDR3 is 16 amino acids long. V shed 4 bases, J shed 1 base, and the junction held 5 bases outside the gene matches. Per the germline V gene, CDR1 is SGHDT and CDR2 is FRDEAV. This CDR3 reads CASSPGQGEGAETLYF. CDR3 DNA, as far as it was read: TGTGCCAGCAGTCCGGGACAGGGGGAGGGTGCAGAA.

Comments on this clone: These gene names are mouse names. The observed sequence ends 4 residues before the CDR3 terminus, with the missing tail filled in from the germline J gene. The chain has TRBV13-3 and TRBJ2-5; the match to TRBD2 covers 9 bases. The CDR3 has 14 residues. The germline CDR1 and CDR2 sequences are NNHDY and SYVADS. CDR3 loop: CASSGNWGADTQYF. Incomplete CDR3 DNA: TGTGCCAGCAGTGGCAACTGGGGGGCAGAC. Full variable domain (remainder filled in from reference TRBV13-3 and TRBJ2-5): EAAVTQSPRSKVAVTGGKVTLSCHQTNNHDYMYWYRQDTGHGLRLIHYSYVADSTEKGDIPDGYKASRPSQENFSLILELASLSQTAVYFCASSGNWGADTQYFGPGTRLLVL.

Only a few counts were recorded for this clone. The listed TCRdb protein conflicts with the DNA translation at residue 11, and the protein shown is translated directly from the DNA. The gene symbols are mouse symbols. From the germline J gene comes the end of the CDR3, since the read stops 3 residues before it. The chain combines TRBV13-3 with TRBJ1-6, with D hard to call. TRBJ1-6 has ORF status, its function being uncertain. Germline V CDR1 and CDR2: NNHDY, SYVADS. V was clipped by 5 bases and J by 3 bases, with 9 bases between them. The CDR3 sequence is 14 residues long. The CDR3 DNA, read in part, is TGTGCCAGCAGAGACACGCTCTATAATTCGCCC. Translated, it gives CASRDTLYNSP. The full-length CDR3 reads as CASRDTLYNSPLYF.

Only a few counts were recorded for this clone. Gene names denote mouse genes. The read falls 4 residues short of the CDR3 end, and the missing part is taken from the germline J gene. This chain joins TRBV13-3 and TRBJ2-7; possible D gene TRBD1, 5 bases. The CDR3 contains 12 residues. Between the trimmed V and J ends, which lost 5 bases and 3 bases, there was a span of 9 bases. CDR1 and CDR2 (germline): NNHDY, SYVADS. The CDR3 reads CASRTRGYEQYF. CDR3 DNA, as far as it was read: TGTGCCAGCAGGACGAGGGGCTAT.

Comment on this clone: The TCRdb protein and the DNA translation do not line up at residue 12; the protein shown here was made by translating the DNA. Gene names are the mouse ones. CDR3 sequence: CASSEKGQGGSPLYF. CDR3 DNA, as far as it was read: TGTGCCAGCAGTGAGAAGGGACAGGGAGGATCGCCC. The gene calls are TRBV13-1 and TRBJ1-6, with 9 bases identical to TRBD1. The CDR3 end lies 3 residues beyond the end of the read and is filled in from the germline J gene. TRBJ1-6 is designated an ORF whose function remains uncertain. This CDR3 is 15 amino acids long. V lost 2 bases to trimming and J lost 10 bases; unmatched junction nucleotides: 7. In germline, CDR1 is NSHNY, CDR2 SYGAGN.

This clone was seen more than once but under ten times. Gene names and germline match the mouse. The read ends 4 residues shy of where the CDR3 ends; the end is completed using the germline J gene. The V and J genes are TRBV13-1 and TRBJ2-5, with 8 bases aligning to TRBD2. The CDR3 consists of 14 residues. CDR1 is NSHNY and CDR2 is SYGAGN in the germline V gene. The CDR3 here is CASSDDWGTDTQYF. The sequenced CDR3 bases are TGTGCCAGCAGTGATGACTGGGGGACAGAC.

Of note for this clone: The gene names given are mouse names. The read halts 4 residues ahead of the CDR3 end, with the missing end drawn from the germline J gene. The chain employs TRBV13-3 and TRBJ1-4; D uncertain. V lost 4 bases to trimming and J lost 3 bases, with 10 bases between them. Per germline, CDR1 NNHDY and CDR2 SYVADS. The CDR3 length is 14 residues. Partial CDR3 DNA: TGTGCCAGCAGTCCGGTCAGAACCAACGAA. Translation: CASSPVRTNE. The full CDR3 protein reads CASSPVRTNERLFF.

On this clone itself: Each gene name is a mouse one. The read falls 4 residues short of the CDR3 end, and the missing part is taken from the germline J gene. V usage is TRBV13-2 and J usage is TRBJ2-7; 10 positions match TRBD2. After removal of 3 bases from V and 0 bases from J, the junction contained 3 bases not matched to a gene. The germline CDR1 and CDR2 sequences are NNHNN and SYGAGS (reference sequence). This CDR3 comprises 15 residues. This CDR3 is CASGGGTGDSYEQYF. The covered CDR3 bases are TGTGCCAGCGGTGGTGGGACTGGGGACTCCTAT.

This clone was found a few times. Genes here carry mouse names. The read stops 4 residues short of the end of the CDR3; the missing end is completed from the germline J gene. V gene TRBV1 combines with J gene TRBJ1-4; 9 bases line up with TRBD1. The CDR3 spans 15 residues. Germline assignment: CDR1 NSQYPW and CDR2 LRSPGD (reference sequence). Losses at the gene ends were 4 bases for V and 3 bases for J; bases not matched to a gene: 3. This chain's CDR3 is CTCSDNRGPNERLFF. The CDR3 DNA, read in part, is TGCACCTGCAGTGACAACAGGGGGCCCAACGAA.

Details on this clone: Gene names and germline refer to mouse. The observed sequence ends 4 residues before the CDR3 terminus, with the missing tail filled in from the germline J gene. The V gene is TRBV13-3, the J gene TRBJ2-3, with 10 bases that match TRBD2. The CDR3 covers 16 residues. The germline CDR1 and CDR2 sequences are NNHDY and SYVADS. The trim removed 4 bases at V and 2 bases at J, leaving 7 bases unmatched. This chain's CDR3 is CASSNRLGGIAETLYF. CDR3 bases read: TGTGCCAGCAGTAACCGACTGGGGGGAATTGCAGAA.

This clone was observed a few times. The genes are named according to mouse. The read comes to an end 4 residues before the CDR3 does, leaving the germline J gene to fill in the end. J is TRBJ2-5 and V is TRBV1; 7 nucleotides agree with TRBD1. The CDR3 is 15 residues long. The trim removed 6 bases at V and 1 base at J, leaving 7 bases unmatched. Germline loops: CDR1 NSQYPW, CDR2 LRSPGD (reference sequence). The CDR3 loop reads CTCSAPQGDQDTQYF. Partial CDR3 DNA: TGCACCTGCAGCGCCCCTCAGGGGGACCAAGAC.

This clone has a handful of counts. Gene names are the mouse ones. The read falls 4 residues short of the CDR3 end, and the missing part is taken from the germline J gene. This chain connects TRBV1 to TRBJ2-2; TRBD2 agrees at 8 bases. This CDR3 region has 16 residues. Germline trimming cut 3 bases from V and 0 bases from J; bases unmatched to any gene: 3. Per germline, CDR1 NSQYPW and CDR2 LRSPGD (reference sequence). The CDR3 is CTCSATGDSNTGQLYF. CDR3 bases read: TGCACCTGCAGTGCGACTGGGGACTCAAACACCGGG.

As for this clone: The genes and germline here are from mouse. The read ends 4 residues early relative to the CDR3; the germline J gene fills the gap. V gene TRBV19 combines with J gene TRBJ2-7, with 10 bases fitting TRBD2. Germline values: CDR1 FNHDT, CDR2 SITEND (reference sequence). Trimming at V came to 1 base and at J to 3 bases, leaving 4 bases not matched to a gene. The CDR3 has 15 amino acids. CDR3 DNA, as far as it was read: TGTGCCAGCAGTATAAGGGGGACTGGGGACTAT. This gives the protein CASSIRGTGDY. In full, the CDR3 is CASSIRGTGDYEQYF.

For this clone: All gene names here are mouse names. This CDR3 is CTCSELGGNQDTQYF. The DNA read from the CDR3 is TGCACCTGCAGTGAACTGGGGGGAAACCAAGAC. The chain carries TRBV1 and TRBJ2-5; TRBD2 aligns across 9 bases. The CDR3 end lies 4 residues beyond the end of the read and is filled in from the germline J gene. The CDR3 covers 15 residues. Looked up from germline, CDR1 is NSQYPW and CDR2 is LRSPGD (reference sequence). V was clipped by 4 bases and J by 0 bases; unmatched bases: 2.

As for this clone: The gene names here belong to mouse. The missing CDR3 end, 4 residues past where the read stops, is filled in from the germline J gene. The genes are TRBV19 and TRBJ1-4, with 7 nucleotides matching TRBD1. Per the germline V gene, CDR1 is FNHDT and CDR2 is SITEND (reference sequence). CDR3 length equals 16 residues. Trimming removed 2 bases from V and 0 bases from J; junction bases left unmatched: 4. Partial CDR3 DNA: TGTGCCAGCAGTATCCTCGGGACAGTTTCCAACGAA. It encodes CASSILGTVSNE. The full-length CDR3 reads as CASSILGTVSNERLFF.

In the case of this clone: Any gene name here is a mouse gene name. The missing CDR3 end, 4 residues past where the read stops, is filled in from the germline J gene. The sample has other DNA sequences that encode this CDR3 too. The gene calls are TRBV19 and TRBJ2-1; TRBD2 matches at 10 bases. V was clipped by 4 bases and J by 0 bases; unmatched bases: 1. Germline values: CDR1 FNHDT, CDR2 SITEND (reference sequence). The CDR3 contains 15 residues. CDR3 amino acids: CASSRLGGNYAEQFF. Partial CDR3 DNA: TGTGCCAGCAGTCGACTGGGGGGTAACTATGCT.

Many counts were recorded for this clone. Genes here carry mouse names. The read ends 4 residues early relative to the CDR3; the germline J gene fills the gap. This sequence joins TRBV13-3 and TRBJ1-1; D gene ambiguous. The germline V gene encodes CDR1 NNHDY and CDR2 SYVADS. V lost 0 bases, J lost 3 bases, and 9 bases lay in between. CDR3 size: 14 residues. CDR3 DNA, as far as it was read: TGTGCCAGCAGTGATGATGGGGATGACACA. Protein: CASSDDGDDT. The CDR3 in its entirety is CASSDDGDDTEVFF.

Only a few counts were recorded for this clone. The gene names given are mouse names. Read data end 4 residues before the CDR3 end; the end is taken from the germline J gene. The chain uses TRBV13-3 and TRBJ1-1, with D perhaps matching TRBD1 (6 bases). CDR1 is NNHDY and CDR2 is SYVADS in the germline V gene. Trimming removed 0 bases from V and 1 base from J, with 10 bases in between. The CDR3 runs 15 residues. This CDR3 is CASSDEGGRNTEVFF. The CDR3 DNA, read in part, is TGTGCCAGCAGTGATGAGGGGGGCCGAAACACA.